Listed below are T cell receptor beta chains from one sample, sequenced in a study of cytomegalovirus exposure and HLA in healthy donors. The protocol was immunoSEQ multiplex PCR, while the TCRdb copy is restricted to in-frame clones and leaves out a portion. The sample shows just over 200,000 clones, about 81% of them seen only once. The sample taken for sequencing was PBMCs. The receptors come from a woman in her thirties or forties in good health and CMV-seronegative. CDR3s include the opening cysteine and the closing phenylalanine or tryptophan. Each record gives: J gene, clone size, V gene, D gene, CDR3 protein, CDR3 DNA. The D gene is left open where the match is weak. Size tells how often a clone was seen (once, few, many) or the class of an expanded clone, and some rows leave it out.

TRBJ2-1,once,TRBV5-1,TRBD2,CASSFGTSSYNEQFF,TGCGCCAGCAGCTTTGGGACTAGCTCCTACAATGAGCAGTTCTTC
TRBJ2-7,NA,TRBV5-1,TRBD2,CASTGTSGFYEQYF,TGCGCCAGTACCGGGACTAGCGGGTTCTACGAGCAGTACTTC
TRBJ1-3,NA,TRBV28,NA,CASMGVSNTIYF,TGTGCCAGCATGGGAGTTTCAAACACCATATATTTT
TRBJ2-1,NA,TRBV7-6,TRBD1,CASRTGTSNEQFF,TGTGCCAGCCGGACAGGGACCTCCAATGAGCAGTTCTTC
TRBJ2-1,few,TRBV29-1,TRBD2,CSVEGSGLATYGEQFF,TGCAGCGTTGAAGGTTCAGGACTAGCGACATACGGTGAGCAGTTCTTC
TRBJ2-4,NA,TRBV28,TRBD1,CASAGQVIAKNIQYF,TGTGCCAGCGCGGGACAGGTGATAGCCAAAAACATTCAGTACTTC
TRBJ2-2,NA,TRBV7-3,NA,CASSTNTGELFF,TGTGCCAGCAGCACTAACACCGGGGAGCTGTTTTTT
TRBJ1-1,NA,TRBV7-2,NA,CASSLEQLNTEAFF,TGTGCCAGCAGCTTAGAACAGTTGAACACTGAAGCTTTCTTT
TRBJ2-2,NA,TRBV1,NA,CTSSHFLAGGLSGELFF,TGCACCAGCAGCCACTTCCTAGCGGGAGGGCTCAGCGGGGAGCTGTTTTTT
TRBJ1-6,NA,TRBV4-2,TRBD1,CASSPTTGGSPLHF,TGTGCCAGCAGCCCGACGACAGGGGGCTCACCCCTCCACTTT
TRBJ2-7,NA,TRBV4-1,NA,CASSQEAGDIYEQYF,TGCGCCAGCAGCCAAGAGGCTGGAGATATCTACGAGCAGTACTTC
TRBJ1-6,NA,TRBV5-1,NA,CASSLSERPGPLHF,TGCGCCAGCAGCTTGTCGGAGCGCCCGGGACCCCTCCACTTT
TRBJ2-2,NA,TRBV29-1,NA,CSVDHGNTGELFF,TGCAGCGTTGATCACGGGAACACCGGGGAGCTGTTTTTT
TRBJ2-7,NA,TRBV6-1,NA,CASSEGIFYEQYF,TGTGCCAGCAGTGAAGGTATATTCTACGAGCAGTACTTC
TRBJ2-1,NA,TRBV7-8,NA,CASSSLGGTQFF,TGTGCCAGCAGCTCGTTGGGGGGAACCCAGTTCTTC
TRBJ2-7,NA,TRBV18,NA,CASSPGNSYEQYF,TGTGCCAGCTCACCCGGGAACTCCTACGAGCAGTACTTC
TRBJ2-7,few,TRBV19,NA,CASSTPGGRSYEQYF,TGTGCCAGTAGTACTCCTGGGGGGAGATCCTACGAGCAGTACTTC
TRBJ2-7,NA,TRBV11-2,TRBD2,CASSWGGQDEQYF,TGTGCCAGCAGTTGGGGGGGTCAGGACGAGCAGTACTTC
TRBJ1-6,NA,TRBV7-9,NA,CASSEGGYAPLHF,TGTGCCAGCAGCGAAGGCGGTTACGCACCCCTCCACTTT
TRBJ1-2,NA,TRBV7-2,NA,CASSLTPGGNGYTF,TGTGCCAGCAGCTTAACGCCGGGGGGTAATGGCTACACCTTC
TRBJ2-1,NA,TRBV10-2,TRBD2,CASRGAGGSYNEQFF,TGCGCCAGCAGGGGTGCGGGAGGCTCGTACAATGAGCAGTTCTTC
TRBJ1-1,NA,TRBV6-4,NA,CASRVGAGRDGEAFF,TGTGCCAGCAGAGTAGGGGCAGGGCGAGATGGTGAAGCTTTCTTT
TRBJ1-2,NA,TRBV7-9,TRBD1,CASSPKTGQGVYGYTF,TGTGCCAGCAGCCCGAAAACGGGACAGGGTGTCTATGGCTACACCTTC
TRBJ1-4,NA,TRBV28,TRBD1,CASTSWGQYNEKLFF,TGTGCCAGCACCTCTTGGGGACAGTATAATGAAAAACTGTTTTTT
TRBJ1-5,NA,TRBV5-1,TRBD1,CASSFRDRGWDNQPQHF,TGCGCCAGCAGCTTCCGGGACAGGGGATGGGACAATCAGCCCCAGCATTTT
TRBJ1-5,NA,TRBV2,NA,CASSDGRSSNQPQHF,TGTGCCAGCAGTGATGGGAGATCTAGCAATCAGCCCCAGCATTTT
TRBJ1-1,few,TRBV5-5,NA,CASSLDRNTEAFF,TGTGCCAGCAGCTTGGACAGGAACACTGAAGCTTTCTTT
TRBJ2-5,NA,TRBV28,NA,CASSHRREETQYF,TGTGCCAGCAGCCACAGGAGAGAAGAGACCCAGTACTTC
TRBJ2-5,NA,TRBV12-5,TRBD2,CASGLIGTSGRETQYF,TGTGCTAGTGGTTTGATAGGGACTAGCGGGAGGGAGACCCAGTACTTC
TRBJ2-7,few,TRBV13,NA,CASSLWGQGNEQYF,TGTGCCAGCAGCTTATGGGGCCAGGGGAACGAGCAGTACTTC
TRBJ2-1,NA,TRBV28,TRBD1,CASSRRGLYDNEQFF,TGTGCCAGCAGTCGCAGGGGGTTGTATGACAATGAGCAGTTCTTC
TRBJ2-3,NA,TRBV19,NA,CASSIAAGEGLTDTQYF,TGTGCCAGTAGTATAGCCGCAGGGGAGGGTTTAACAGATACGCAGTATTTT
TRBJ2-3,NA,TRBV29-1,TRBD2,CSVGLAVSTDTQYF,TGCAGCGTCGGACTAGCGGTTAGCACAGATACGCAGTATTTT
TRBJ1-5,NA,TRBV5-8,NA,CASSLMRGPQHF,TGTGCCAGCAGCTTGATGAGAGGACCCCAGCATTTT
TRBJ2-1,NA,TRBV7-9,TRBD2,CASSFRGGPLNEQFF,TGTGCCAGCAGCTTTAGGGGAGGGCCGTTGAATGAGCAGTTCTTC
TRBJ1-1,NA,TRBV6-5,TRBD1,CASSEGQGTAFF,TGTGCCAGCAGTGAAGGACAGGGGACGGCTTTCTTT
TRBJ1-2,NA,TRBV2,TRBD1,CASRQGEDGYTF,TGTGCCAGCAGACAGGGGGAAGATGGCTACACCTTC
TRBJ1-4,NA,TRBV4-1,NA,CASSDRENEKLFF,TGCGCCAGCAGCGACAGAGAAAATGAAAAACTGTTTTTT
TRBJ2-5,NA,TRBV7-8,TRBD2,CASSLVAGGETQYF,TGTGCCAGCAGCTTAGTAGCGGGAGGGGAGACCCAGTACTTC
TRBJ1-6,NA,TRBV11-3,TRBD1,CASSLGDSFSYNSPLHF,TGTGCCAGCAGCTTAGGGGACAGTTTCTCCTATAATTCACCCCTCCACTTT
TRBJ2-1,NA,TRBV9,NA,CASSVPPGTPYNEQFF,TGTGCCAGCAGCGTTCCCCCCGGGACACCCTACAATGAGCAGTTCTTC
TRBJ2-1,NA,TRBV2,NA,CASRESIRYNEQFF,TGTGCCAGCAGGGAGTCTATTCGCTACAATGAGCAGTTCTTC
TRBJ2-7,few,TRBV27,TRBD1,CASSRTGSSYEQYF,TGTGCCAGCAGTCGGACAGGGTCTTCCTACGAGCAGTACTTC
TRBJ1-1,NA,TRBV19,NA,CASSIDLPSEAFF,TGTGCCAGTAGTATAGATCTCCCGTCTGAAGCTTTCTTT
TRBJ2-7,NA,TRBV29-1,NA,CSASTRVSEQYF,TGCAGCGCGAGCACCAGGGTATCCGAGCAGTACTTC